This TCR beta chain originates from a study of lymphopenia after photon versus proton radiotherapy. This table comes from immunoSEQ multiplex PCR, and its TCRdb copy is limited to in-frame clones, with some not included. The data contain about 30,000 clones, 94% of them singletons. Sequenced here: peripheral blood, sampled from a patient treated with photon-based radiotherapy. This receptor was obtained from a woman aged 50 to 65 with cholangiocarcinoma.

The DNA for the CDR3 is TGCGCCAGCAGCCCGAAGACAGAGAACACTGAAGCTTTCTTT. It encodes CASSPKTENTEAFF. The V and J genes are TRBV4-3 and TRBJ1-1; perhaps TRBD1 as D (5 bases). CDR3 size: 14 residues. The V gene's germline CDR1 is LGHNA and CDR2 YSLEER. Deletions cut 4 bases from V and 1 base from J, with 10 bases between.